This entry lists 10 T cell receptor beta chains sequenced from one sample in a study of OX40 agonist ivuxolimab in advanced cancers. TCRdb's table, derived via immunoSEQ multiplex PCR, lists solely in-frame clones and lacks some. This table has 70,000 to 95,000 clones, 87% appearing once. The sequencing here drew on CD4+ or CD8+ T cells sorted from blood, taken in a trial of the OX40 agonist ivuxolimab. Receptors originate from an adult with an advanced solid tumor such as melanoma, head and neck, liver or kidney cancer.

V usage is TRBV19 and J usage is TRBJ1-1; tentatively, D is TRBD1 (5 bases). Germline V gives CDR1 LNHDA, CDR2 SQIVND (reference sequence). The CDR3 spans 16 residues. Between the trimmed V and J ends, which lost 4 bases and 4 bases, there was a span of 19 bases. CDR3 sequence reads: CASSTSGTLGSTEAFF. The CDR3 nucleotides are TGTGCCAGTAGTACTTCCGGGACTCTAGGGAGCACTGAAGCTTTCTTT.

In this sample, this clone turned up a few times. The CDR3 DNA follows: TGTGCCAGCAGTGAATATCCGGGACAGGGGATGCAGTACTTC. The encoded protein is CASSEYPGQGMQYF. The rearrangement links TRBV6-1 to TRBJ2-7; TRBD1 matches at 10 bases. With V trimmed by 2 bases and J by 9 bases, 7 bases remained unmatched. This CDR3 contains 14 residues. CDR1 is MNHNS, CDR2 SASEGT, per germline.

V and J are TRBV6-6 and TRBJ2-1; 10 bases fit TRBD2. V lost 6 bases to trimming and J lost 6 bases; unmatched junction nucleotides: 5. Germline CDR1 and CDR2: MNHNY and SVGAGI (reference sequence). CDR3 length: 14 residues. The CDR3 loop is CASSRGLAANEQFF. CDR3 DNA: TGTGCCAGCAGCCGAGGACTAGCGGCCAATGAGCAGTTCTTC.

The genes are TRBV18 and TRBJ2-7; no clear D gene. V lost 4 bases to trimming and J lost 5 bases, with 12 bases between them. Germline CDR1 KGHSH, CDR2 LQKENI. The CDR3 has 13 residues. CDR3 loop: CASSLSTVHEQYF. In nucleotides, the CDR3 is TGTGCCAGCTCACTAAGCACGGTCCACGAGCAGTACTTC.

The chain joins TRBV4-1 to TRBJ1-2, with a tentative D call TRBD1 (5 bases). The V gene lost 0 bases and the J gene lost 8 bases, with 22 bases spanning the gap. The CDR3 has 17 amino acids. Germline CDR1 is MGHRA and CDR2 is YSYEKL. The CDR3 spells CASSQEGVSGGRWGYTF. As DNA, the CDR3 is TGCGCCAGCAGCCAAGAAGGTGTCTCTGGGGGACGATGGGGCTACACCTTC.

The genes are TRBV18 and TRBJ2-2; 10 bases fit TRBD1. Losses at the gene ends were 3 bases for V and 3 bases for J; bases not matched to a gene: 4. The germline V gene has CDR1 KGHSH and CDR2 LQKENI. The CDR3 contains 16 residues. The CDR3 DNA reads as TGTGCCAGCTCACCGAGGGGGACAGGGGACACCGGGGAGCTGTTTTTT. Protein sequence: CASSPRGTGDTGELFF. The whole variable domain, filled in from reference TRBV18 and TRBJ2-2, reads NAGVMQNPRHLVRRRGQEARLRCSPMKGHSHVYWYRQLPEEGLKFMVYLQKENIIDESGMPKERFSAEFPKEGPSILRIQQVVRGDSAAYFCASSPRGTGDTGELFFGEGSRLTVL.

This clone came up a few times. The chain recombines TRBV14 with TRBJ1-4; D is ambiguous. Trimming shortened V by 7 bases and J by 6 bases, and 12 bases separated the two germline ends. Germline CDR1 reads SGHDN; CDR2 reads FVKESK. The CDR3 spans 13 residues. The CDR3 DNA is TGTGCCAGCACCGGAAGGGCTGATGAAAAACTGTTTTTT. Amino acids: CASTGRADEKLFF.

The gene calls are TRBV14 and TRBJ1-2; D not resolved. Germline-derived CDR1 and CDR2 are SGHDN and FVKESK. The CDR3 totals 12 residues. The V end was cut by 1 base, the J end by 8 bases, with 8 bases between. The CDR3 here is CASSQVDEGYTF. Here the CDR3 DNA reads TGTGCCAGCAGCCAAGTAGACGAGGGCTACACCTTC.

This clone was seen only once. The chain links TRBV10-3 to TRBJ1-1; D might be TRBD1 (5 bases). V was pared by 4 bases and J by 5 bases, with 14 bases between. This CDR3 is built from 14 residues. The germline V gene encodes CDR1 ENHRY and CDR2 SYGVKD. CDR3 nucleotide sequence: TGTGCCATCAGTGTAGGGGTTCGGATTACTGAAGCTTTCTTT. Residues: CAISVGVRITEAFF.

V is TRBV7-2 and J is TRBJ2-7; D remains ambiguous. CDR3 length: 14 amino acids. Looked up from germline, CDR1 is SGHTA and CDR2 is FQGNSA. Trimming cost V 3 bases and J 0 bases, with 9 bases left between them. In DNA form, the CDR3 reads TGTGCCAGCAGCTTGGCATATGACTCCTACGAGCAGTACTTC. As protein: CASSLAYDSYEQYF.